The clone carrying this T cell receptor (beta chain) was recorded a few times. Its matching antigen is unknown. These data belong to a study of T cells after yellow fever vaccination. Study results and limitations: Clones that expanded after primary vaccination mostly reappeared after the booster (96% CD4, roughly 90% CD8). FACS-sorted repertoires could harbor abundant contaminating bulk-population clonotypes. A minor fraction of clonotypes spanned both CD4 and CD8 compartments.

Germline V gene lookup returns CDR1 SEHNR and CDR2 FQNEAQ (reference sequence). CDR3 length: 15 residues. With 5 bases clipped from V and 4 bases from J, the junction kept 8 bases outside the gene matches. A 5'RACE template-switching step, the method used to make TCR cDNA, added a universal primer site and UMIs. TCRdb reprocessed the 5' RACE reads via MiXCR and lists one record per CDR3 protein. Altogether approximately 260,000 distinct CDR3 sequences are present, 5.2% being singletons, with the ten largest covering around 3.5%. The specimen comprised CD4+ T cells sorted from PBMCs, sampled on the day of the yellow fever booster vaccination. This receptor was taken from a man aged 18 to 30 who received the YFV17D yellow fever vaccine. V is TRBV7-9 and J is TRBJ2-3, with 8 bases fitting TRBD1. Here the CDR3 reads CASSPRGLISDTQYF. The CDR3 coding sequence is TGTGCCAGCAGCCCCAGGGGGCTGATTTCAGATACGCAGTATTTT.